This T cell receptor beta chain was captured in a study of blood T cell repertoires in COVID-19. Study-level background: From the United States, Italy and Spain came samples of acute and convalescent COVID-19. Sources were T cells, B-cell-depleted T cells, or PBMCs; the material itself was cDNA or gDNA.

Original data processing: Amplification with reference gene primers provided the estimates of nucleated cell counts. Clones were read by immunoSEQ multiplex PCR, and TCRdb kept only the in-frame ones, dropping some. Clonal size and the V and J genes are those of that table, whereas D and trimming came from the DNA. In the table there are about 360,000 clones, more than 75% of which are singletons. This CDR3 region has 15 residues. Trimming at V came to 4 bases and at J to 3 bases, leaving 7 bases not matched to a gene. Germline V lookup: CDR1 SGHRS, CDR2 YFSETQ. The sequencing input was peripheral blood. V and J are TRBV5-1 and TRBJ2-7, with 10 bases that match TRBD1. This receptor was identified in a human donor in a cohort sampled during active COVID-19. CDR3 in amino acids: CASSRQGQGGYEQYF. In DNA, the CDR3 is TGCGCCAGCAGCCGACAAGGACAGGGGGGCTACGAGCAGTACTTC.